The 20 T cell receptor beta chains reported below all come from one sample, sequenced in a study of naive and memory T cell subsets. An equimolar mix of two oligonucleotides served as the beta constant-region primer for TRBC1 and TRBC2. Ligated cDNA was amplified by four rounds of PCR with nested alpha and beta constant-region primers and SP2. Via MiXCR, TCRdb re-called the UMI-ligation and nested PCR reads, giving one row per CDR3 protein. The sample lists 95,000 to 150,000 distinct CDR3 sequences, just over 35% seen once, with 0.9% in the top ten. The sequencing input was central memory CD4+ T cells from blood. These receptors originate from a human donor in good health.

This clonotype appeared once. Here the CDR3 DNA reads TGTGCCAGTAGTAAAGGCGGGATGACGGTAGAGACCCAGTACTTC. The encoded protein is CASSKGGMTVETQYF. This chain connects TRBV19 to TRBJ2-5; D might be TRBD2 (6 bases). With 4 bases removed from V and 4 bases from J, the gap between germline ends came to 16 bases. The CDR3 covers 15 residues. Germline CDR1 reads LNHDA; CDR2 reads SQIVND (reference sequence).

Many counts were recorded for this clonotype. This sequence joins TRBV6-5 and TRBJ1-1, with D possibly matching TRBD1 (5 bases). Germline V gene sequence: CDR1 MNHEY, CDR2 SVGAGI. The CDR3 contains 14 residues. Trimming pared 4 bases from V and 0 bases from J, leaving 9 bases between. The CDR3 region is CASSWGGLNTEAFF. CDR3 nucleotide sequence: TGTGCCAGCAGTTGGGGGGGATTGAACACTGAAGCTTTCTTT.

This clonotype was counted between two and nine times. The CDR3: CASSGAGTGPYEQYF. CDR3 sequence (DNA): TGTGCCAGCAGCGGAGCCGGGACAGGACCCTACGAGCAGTACTTC. This sequence joins TRBV27 and TRBJ2-7; 8 bases align to TRBD1. Germline assignment: CDR1 MNHEY and CDR2 SMNVEV (reference sequence). The length of the CDR3 is 15 residues. V lost 6 bases and J lost 2; bases outside the gene matches: 9.

The chain couples TRBV7-9 to TRBJ2-1; 12 positions agree with TRBD2. Unmatched junction bases numbered 6, after V lost 8 bases and J lost 10 bases. From germline, CDR1 is SEHNR and CDR2 FQNEAQ (reference sequence). The CDR3 covers 13 residues. The CDR3 DNA follows: TGTGCCAGCCGACTAGCGGGAGATCAGGAGCAGTTCTTC. It specifies CASRLAGDQEQFF.

J is TRBJ1-6 and V is TRBV6-2 or TRBV6-3; D call uncertain. The germline CDR1 and CDR2 sequences are MNHEY and SVGEGT. Trimming shortened V by 6 bases and J by 7 bases, and 16 bases separated the two germline ends. CDR3 length: 15 residues. The DNA of the CDR3 is TGTGCCAGCAGGGCGGGGTCCGCTTGGAATTCACCCCTCCACTTT. It yields the protein CASRAGSAWNSPLHF.

The chain couples TRBV6-1 to TRBJ2-1; D could derive from TRBD1 or TRBD2 (5 bases each). Trimming removed 6 bases at V and 4 bases at J, with 16 bases between. Germline-derived CDR1 and CDR2 are MNHNS and SASEGT. The CDR3 totals 15 residues. The CDR3 spells CASRRTGTLYNEQFF. The CDR3 nucleotides are TGTGCCAGCAGGAGAACCGGGACCCTATACAATGAGCAGTTCTTC.

The rearrangement links TRBV10-3 to TRBJ1-5, with D possibly TRBD1 on 5 matching bases. Germline CDR1 reads ENHRY; CDR2 reads SYGVKD. There are 15 residues in the CDR3. Trimming shortened V by 0 bases and J by 7 bases, and 13 bases separated the two germline ends. Written as DNA, the CDR3 is TGTGCCATCAGTGAGTCGGGGCAGGGCAGACAGCCCCAGCATTTT. Amino acid sequence: CAISESGQGRQPQHF.

The genes are TRBV20-1 and TRBJ1-5, with D maybe TRBD1 (6 bases). V lost 6 bases and J lost 4, with 19 bases in between. The germline V gene has CDR1 DFQATT and CDR2 SNEGSKA (reference sequence). CDR3 length equals 15 residues. The CDR3 here is CSATRPGADNQPQHF. The CDR3 DNA reads as TGCAGTGCGACAAGGCCGGGGGCAGATAATCAGCCCCAGCATTTT.

This clonotype was detected only a few times. V and J are TRBV6-5 and TRBJ2-3; the D gene is possibly TRBD1 (5 bases). Trimming cost V 0 bases and J 6 bases, with 13 bases left between them. The CDR3 spans 15 residues. Per the germline V gene, CDR1 is MNHEY and CDR2 is SVGAGI. CDR3 region: CASSYSVNRLDTQYF. DNA of the CDR3: TGTGCCAGCAGTTACTCGGTTAACAGGCTGGATACGCAGTATTTT.

The chain has TRBV15 and TRBJ2-7; TRBD2 aligns across 7 bases. After removal of 0 bases from V and 3 bases from J, the junction contained 5 bases not matched to a gene. Germline V gene lookup returns CDR1 LNHNV and CDR2 YYDKDF (reference sequence). The length of the CDR3 is 15 residues. The CDR3 DNA sequence: TGTGCCACCAGCAGAGATCGGGGGGAATTCTACGAGCAGTACTTC. Translating gives CATSRDRGEFYEQYF.

V is TRBV30 and J is TRBJ1-3; D not resolved. Trimming stripped 0 bases from V and 0 bases from J, with 6 bases between. The CDR3 runs 14 residues. Germline V gene data show CDR1 as GTSNPN and CDR2 as SVGIG (reference sequence). CDR3 loop: CAWSVRASGNTIYF. CDR3 bases: TGTGCCTGGAGTGTGCGAGCCTCTGGAAACACCATATATTTT.

The CDR3 is CASSPGPSGSNTEAFF. CDR3 sequence (DNA): TGCGCCAGCAGCCCGGGGCCGTCGGGATCGAACACTGAAGCTTTCTTT. The chain has TRBV5-1 and TRBJ1-1, with D possibly being TRBD1 (5 bases). The V and J ends lost 4 bases and 1 base respectively, with 17 bases between them. The CDR3 extends over 16 amino acids. Germline loops: CDR1 SGHRS, CDR2 YFSETQ.

The chain recombines TRBV7-3 with TRBJ2-2; perhaps TRBD2 as D (5 bases). The CDR3 extends over 16 amino acids. CDR1 is SGHTA, CDR2 FQGTGA, per germline. V lost 5 bases and J lost 4, with 17 bases in between. The CDR3 nucleotides are TGTGCCAGCAGCCCTCAGGCGGCTAGCTCCACCGGGGAGCTGTTTTTT. It yields the protein CASSPQAASSTGELFF.

The V and J genes are TRBV30 and TRBJ2-1; D is perhaps TRBD1 (5 bases). The germline V gene has CDR1 GTSNPN and CDR2 SVGIG (reference sequence). V lost 7 bases and J lost 1, with 11 bases in between. This CDR3 has 13 residues. The CDR3 loop is CAFGRASYNEQFF. As DNA, the CDR3 is TGTGCCTTCGGCAGGGCATCCTACAATGAGCAGTTCTTC.

The chain has TRBV20-1 and TRBJ2-1, with D perhaps matching TRBD2 (5 bases). The length of the CDR3 is 11 residues. The V gene lost 6 bases and the J gene lost 9 bases, with 12 bases spanning the gap. Germline V lookup: CDR1 DFQATT, CDR2 SNEGSKA (reference sequence). CDR3 coding DNA: TGCAGTGCCCCAGACTACGCTGAGCAGTTCTTC. Amino acids: CSAPDYAEQFF.

The sample holds a few counts of this clonotype. The chain uses TRBV24-1 and TRBJ2-3, with 9 positions matching TRBD1. CDR1 and CDR2 (germline): KGHDR, SFDVKD. V was pared by 5 bases and J by 1 base, with 3 bases of the junction left unmatched. The CDR3 contains 15 residues. CDR3 residues: CATSATGGGTDTQYF. Here the CDR3 DNA reads TGTGCCACCAGTGCGACAGGGGGAGGCACAGATACGCAGTATTTT.

The rearrangement joins TRBV7-8 to TRBJ2-1; the D gene is possibly TRBD1 (5 bases). Germline V lookup: CDR1 SGHVS, CDR2 FQNEAQ. V was clipped by 5 bases and J by 0 bases, with 14 bases between them. This CDR3 region has 16 residues. The CDR3 loop is CASSPRQISSYNEQFF. DNA for the CDR3: TGTGCCAGCAGCCCGCGACAGATTAGCTCCTACAATGAGCAGTTCTTC. The full variable domain, its missing parts supplied by reference TRBV7-8 and TRBJ2-1, is GAGVSQSPRYKVAKRGQDVALRCDPISGHVSLFWYQQALGQGPEFLTYFQNEAQLDKSGLPSDRFFAERPEGSVSTLKIQRTQQEDSAVYLCASSPRQISSYNEQFFGPGTRLTVL.

The chain joins TRBV30 to TRBJ2-3; tentative D call: TRBD2 (6 bases). CDR1 and CDR2 (germline): GTSNPN, SVGIG (reference sequence). This CDR3 is built from 14 residues. Deletions cut 4 bases from V and 14 bases from J, with 25 bases between. Here the CDR3 reads CAWTRKTTSGPLYF. DNA for the CDR3: TGTGCCTGGACGAGAAAGACGACTAGTGGCCCTTTGTATTTT. Supplemented by reference TRBV30 and TRBJ2-3, the full variable domain reads SQTIHQWPATLVQPVGSPLSLECTVEGTSNPNLYWYRQAAGRGLQLLFYSVGIGQISSEVPQNLSASRPQDRQFILSSKKLLLSDSGFYLCAWTRKTTSGPLYFGPGTRLTVL.

The chain joins TRBV28 to TRBJ2-1; 7 nucleotides line up with TRBD2. The CDR3 has 13 residues. V dropped 8 bases and J dropped 8; count of bases not matched to a gene: 9. CDR1 MDHEN and CDR2 SYDVKM come from the germline V gene. The CDR3 region is CASQGTMLDEQFF. The CDR3 coding sequence is TGTGCCAGCCAAGGGACTATGCTCGATGAGCAGTTCTTC.

This clonotype appeared a few times. The V gene is TRBV5-6, the J gene TRBJ1-2; no clear D. Germline V gene lookup returns CDR1 SGHDT and CDR2 YYEEEE. CDR3 length: 15 amino acids. V was clipped by 2 bases and J by 8 bases, with 19 bases between them. This chain's CDR3 is CASSFVGRAPRGYTF. The CDR3 DNA follows: TGTGCCAGCAGCTTCGTAGGAAGGGCGCCGCGCGGCTACACCTTC.